In this sample, the clone carrying this T cell receptor (beta chain) turned up many times. Mismatch with germline at one junction end may stem from a read error. The TCR beta CDR3 regions underwent amplification from RNA transcripts. HTBI primers primed a first-round RT-PCR, and a second-round multiplex PCR followed. TCRdb itself ran the multiplex PCR reads through MiXCR, one entry per CDR3 protein. The sample yields 400,000 to 450,000 distinct CDR3 sequences, around 21% seen once. The entry originates in a study of Graves' ophthalmopathy and Graves' hyperthyroidism. Looked up from germline, CDR1 is SGHTA and CDR2 is FQGNSA. This CDR3 is 15 amino acids long.

The origin of this receptor is a woman aged 18-29 years with stable Graves' hyperthyroidism. The rearrangement uses TRBV7-2 and TRBJ2-7; the D call may be TRBD1 or TRBD2 (6 bases each). Sequencing was carried out using peripheral blood. CDR3 nucleotide sequence: TGTGCCGGCAGCTTAGGGGGGAGTCTCTCCTACGAGCAGTACTTC. This encodes CAGSLGGSLSYEQYF.